These T cell receptor beta chains were read from a single sample in a study of CD8 T cells in ankylosing spondylitis. Using its own MiXCR run on the 5' RACE reads, TCRdb lists one record per CDR3 protein. The sample carries about 130,000 distinct CDR3 sequences, approximately 6.8% recorded once. Material: blood, either unsorted or a sorted T cell fraction (not recorded which). These receptor sequences come from a male donor with ankylosing spondylitis or in good health (not recorded which). The conserved cysteine and the conserved F or W are not part of the CDR3 here.

v_call: TRBV21-1; j_call: TRBJ2-7; cdr3_aa: ASSRALRNEQY
v_call: TRBV20-1; j_call: TRBJ2-7; cdr3_aa: SARDSRAVPSYEQY
v_call: TRBV5-1; j_call: TRBJ2-7; cdr3_aa: ASSLGRNEGYEQY
v_call: TRBV16; j_call: TRBJ1-1; cdr3_aa: ASSLDRGRAEAF
v_call: TRBV5-1; j_call: TRBJ2-3; cdr3_aa: ASSLARPLAGGQIKRAHTQY
v_call: TRBV7-9; j_call: TRBJ2-7; cdr3_aa: ASSFGGSSYEQY
v_call: TRBV7-8; j_call: TRBJ2-7; cdr3_aa: ASSFSGTYEQY
v_call: TRBV11-2; j_call: TRBJ2-3; cdr3_aa: ASSLRTSGGATSTDTQY
v_call: TRBV5-1; j_call: TRBJ1-2; cdr3_aa: ASSLEVRQAGYT
v_call: TRBV27; j_call: TRBJ2-1; cdr3_aa: ASSSAGTGLYNEQF
v_call: TRBV7-3; j_call: TRBJ2-2; cdr3_aa: ASSPSGGETGELF
v_call: TRBV5-1; j_call: TRBJ1-1; cdr3_aa: ASSVRPPDRNTEAF
v_call: TRBV12-3/TRBV12-4; j_call: TRBJ1-3; cdr3_aa: ASSKDRAWNTIY
v_call: TRBV6-5; j_call: TRBJ1-6; cdr3_aa: ASSYLPGNSPLH
v_call: TRBV12-3/TRBV12-4; j_call: TRBJ2-3; cdr3_aa: ASSFPQGASTDTQY
v_call: TRBV5-1; j_call: TRBJ2-1; cdr3_aa: ASSGGGTYNEQF
v_call: TRBV6-6; j_call: TRBJ2-7; cdr3_aa: ASMGTQSYEQY
v_call: TRBV5-6; j_call: TRBJ2-3; cdr3_aa: ASRLSASVAGKGSDTQY
v_call: TRBV2; j_call: TRBJ1-1; cdr3_aa: ASRGDRTEAF
v_call: TRBV7-8; j_call: TRBJ2-3; cdr3_aa: ASRQGLGQTADTQY
v_call: TRBV5-6; j_call: TRBJ1-4; cdr3_aa: ASSLRDNEKLF
v_call: TRBV7-2; j_call: TRBJ1-4; cdr3_aa: ASSLNGQANNEKLF
v_call: TRBV3-1; j_call: TRBJ2-3; cdr3_aa: ASSPRTSGGAGTQY
v_call: TRBV11-2; j_call: TRBJ2-1; cdr3_aa: ASSFRLLAGGNEQF
v_call: TRBV7-3; j_call: TRBJ1-2; cdr3_aa: ASSRDRGYGYT
v_call: TRBV20-1; j_call: TRBJ2-1; cdr3_aa: SARVAGSYNEQF
v_call: TRBV5-1; j_call: TRBJ2-7; cdr3_aa: ASRAGQGIHEQY
v_call: TRBV15; j_call: TRBJ1-5; cdr3_aa: ATSRDVNQPQH
v_call: TRBV29-1; j_call: TRBJ1-2; cdr3_aa: SVEGDRTGGKNYGYT
v_call: TRBV20-1; j_call: TRBJ2-2; cdr3_aa: SARQAGAGELF
v_call: TRBV7-2; j_call: TRBJ2-2; cdr3_aa: ASSPANTGELF
v_call: TRBV5-1; j_call: TRBJ1-1; cdr3_aa: ASSPRQGAAGPEAF
v_call: TRBV5-1; j_call: TRBJ2-7; cdr3_aa: ASSWTSGNYEQY
v_call: TRBV5-1; j_call: TRBJ2-7; cdr3_aa: ASSKGEDFSEQY